Listed here are 26 T cell receptor beta chains from one sample, sequenced in a study of blood T cell repertoires in COVID-19. TCRdb's copy holds only in-frame clones and misses some; the assay was immunoSEQ multiplex PCR. The sample records 350,000 or so clones, around 89% being singletons. What was sequenced was peripheral blood. These receptors were collected from a woman aged 30 to 39 with COVID-19, enrolled during active disease.

The chain has TRBV19 and TRBJ2-7; 7 nucleotides agree with TRBD1. Germline V gene sequence: CDR1 LNHDA, CDR2 SQIVND (reference sequence). The junction had 9 bases not matched to a gene; V was cut back by 5 bases and J by 2 bases. The CDR3 consists of 15 residues. CDR3 coding DNA: TGTGCCAGTAGTGAGGCAGGGGGTTACCCCTACGAGCAGTACTTC. This gives the protein CASSEAGGYPYEQYF. Full variable domain (rest looked up from reference TRBV19 and TRBJ2-7): DGGITQSPKYLFRKEGQNVTLSCEQNLNHDAMYWYRQDPGQGLRLIYYSQIVNDFQKGDIAEGYSVSREKKESFPLTVTSAQKNPTAFYLCASSEAGGYPYEQYFGPGTRLTVT.

The rearrangement links TRBV5-4 to TRBJ1-1, with TRBD1 identical over 9 bases. The CDR3 has 15 residues. The junction had 6 bases not matched to a gene; V was cut back by 3 bases and J by 3 bases. The germline V gene encodes CDR1 SGHNT and CDR2 YYREEE (reference sequence). CDR3: CASSYPGQGHTEAFF. CDR3 bases: TGTGCCAGCAGCTACCCCGGACAGGGGCACACTGAAGCTTTCTTT.

As regards this clone: This specimen includes other DNA sequences encoding the same CDR3. In nucleotides, the CDR3 is TGCGCCAGCAGCCCCGGGACAGTGAACACTGAAGCTTTCTTT. Its protein product is CASSPGTVNTEAFF. The chain couples TRBV5-1 to TRBJ1-1; TRBD1 matches at 7 bases. The CDR3 consists of 14 residues. Germline trimming cut 4 bases from V and 0 bases from J; bases unmatched to any gene: 3. Germline CDR1 is SGHRS and CDR2 is YFSETQ.

This chain uses TRBV15 with TRBJ1-2; 7 positions match TRBD1. Germline CDR1 reads LNHNV; CDR2 reads YYDKDF (reference sequence). The CDR3 has 18 amino acids. Trimming cost V 1 base and J 2 bases; bases outside gene matches: 13. The CDR3 spells CATSRGSMAGGTNYGYTF. The CDR3 DNA reads TGTGCCACCAGCAGAGGAAGTATGGCAGGGGGAACCAACTATGGCTACACCTTC.

The chain uses TRBV5-1 and TRBJ1-6; 7 positions agree with TRBD1. Per the germline V gene, CDR1 is SGHRS and CDR2 is YFSETQ. This CDR3 comprises 16 residues. V was pared by 3 bases and J by 4 bases, with 7 bases of the junction left unmatched. CDR3 coding DNA: TGCGCCAGCAGCTACGGGACAGAAACTTATAATTCACCCCTCCACTTT. It specifies CASSYGTETYNSPLHF. Supplemented by reference TRBV5-1 and TRBJ1-6, the full variable domain reads KAGVTQTPRYLIKTRGQQVTLSCSPISGHRSVSWYQQTPGQGLQFLFEYFSETQRNKGNFPGRFSGRQFSNSRSEMNVSTLELGDSALYLCASSYGTETYNSPLHFGNGTRLTVT.

The rearrangement joins TRBV19 to TRBJ1-3; perhaps TRBD1 as D (5 bases). Germline V gene sequence: CDR1 LNHDA, CDR2 SQIVND (reference sequence). V was trimmed by 6 bases and J by 4 bases, leaving 16 bases between them. The CDR3 length is 15 residues. This CDR3 reads CASSDGAHFGNTIYF. The CDR3 DNA is TGTGCCAGTAGCGATGGGGCCCACTTCGGAAACACCATATATTTT.

This chain joins TRBV9 and TRBJ1-1; a possible D gene is TRBD1 (6 bases). Germline lookup yields CDR1 SGDLS and CDR2 YYNGEE. This CDR3 has 17 residues. V lost 0 bases, J lost 4 bases, and 19 bases lay in between. The chain's CDR3 is CASSVDGSLGAGTEAFF. CDR3 nucleotides: TGTGCCAGCAGCGTAGATGGTTCTTTGGGGGCGGGCACTGAAGCTTTCTTT.

The chain carries TRBV19 and TRBJ2-7; D is undetermined. The V end lost 6 bases, the J end lost 0 bases, and 3 bases lay between the germline ends. Germline values: CDR1 LNHDA, CDR2 SQIVND (reference sequence). The CDR3 is 11 residues long. The CDR3 spells CASSGSYEQYF. Here the CDR3 DNA reads TGTGCCAGTAGCGGCTCCTACGAGCAGTACTTC.

This chain connects TRBV2 to TRBJ1-2, with a tentative D call TRBD1 (6 bases). This CDR3 has 15 amino acids. Trimming removed 5 bases at V and 4 bases at J, with 17 bases between. The germline CDR1 and CDR2 sequences are SNHLY and FYNNEI. Here the CDR3 reads CASSPDPTGRYGYTF. DNA for the CDR3: TGTGCCAGCAGTCCGGATCCTACAGGGCGCTATGGCTACACCTTC.

CDR3 protein: CASSVAAGDGYTF. As DNA, the CDR3 is TGTGCCAGCAGCGTAGCGGCAGGGGATGGCTACACCTTC. The V gene is TRBV9, the J gene TRBJ1-2, with D possibly matching TRBD1 (6 bases). The CDR3 sequence is 13 residues long. Germline CDR1 is SGDLS and CDR2 is YYNGEE. Trimming stripped 0 bases from V and 6 bases from J, with 9 bases between.

The chain recombines TRBV6-2 or TRBV6-3 with TRBJ1-2; TRBD1 might be the D (6 bases). The V and J ends lost 5 bases and 5 bases respectively, with 15 bases between them. Per the germline V gene, CDR1 is MNHEY and CDR2 is SVGEGT. The CDR3 length is 14 residues. This CDR3 reads CASSRDIGAYGYTF. CDR3 DNA: TGTGCCAGCAGTCGGGACATTGGGGCGTATGGCTACACCTTC.

The CDR3 region is CASSSFYSNQPQHF. The DNA of the CDR3 is TGTGCCAGCAGCTCCTTTTATAGCAATCAGCCCCAGCATTTT. The gene calls are TRBV5-6 and TRBJ1-5; D is uncertain. V dropped 3 bases and J dropped 0 bases, with 7 bases sitting between them. In germline, CDR1 is SGHDT, CDR2 YYEEEE. CDR3 length: 14 amino acids.

V gene TRBV28 combines with J gene TRBJ1-2; D is perhaps TRBD1 (5 bases). The CDR3 consists of 13 residues. Between the trimmed V and J ends, which lost 7 bases and 4 bases, there was a span of 13 bases. CDR1 MDHEN and CDR2 SYDVKM come from the germline V gene. In nucleotides, the CDR3 is TGTGCCAGCAACCTCATGACAGCCTATGGCTACACCTTC. Translated, it gives CASNLMTAYGYTF.

The chain joins TRBV11-3 to TRBJ2-1, with D perhaps TRBD2 (5 bases). V shed 0 bases and J shed 6 bases, with 12 bases lying between them. Germline loops: CDR1 SGHNT, CDR2 YENEEA. The CDR3 extends over 15 amino acids. The CDR3 DNA reads TGTGCCAGCAGCTTAGAGCCGGGGAGCCTCAATGAGCAGTTCTTC. The encoded protein is CASSLEPGSLNEQFF.

This clone was counted only a few times. The chain has TRBV6-5 and TRBJ1-1, with 9 bases identical to TRBD1. CDR3 length: 12 amino acids. Germline V gene sequence: CDR1 MNHEY, CDR2 SVGAGI. The V and J ends lost 9 bases and 7 bases, in that order; junction bases with no gene match: 6. The CDR3 region has the DNA TGTGCCAGTGACAGGGGGTTTCATGAAGCTTTCTTT. Amino acids: CASDRGFHEAFF.

The chain has TRBV6-6 and TRBJ1-6; D not certain. The CDR3 totals 13 residues. The V end was cut by 0 bases, the J end by 7 bases, with 4 bases between. Germline values: CDR1 MNHNY, CDR2 SVGAGI (reference sequence). The CDR3 here is CASSYSVNSPLHF. The CDR3 DNA reads as TGTGCCAGCAGTTACTCCGTGAATTCACCCCTCCACTTT.

This sequence joins TRBV7-9 and TRBJ1-1, with 7 positions matching TRBD1. CDR3 size: 14 residues. In germline, CDR1 is SEHNR, CDR2 FQNEAQ (reference sequence). V was pared by 5 bases and J by 0 bases, with 3 bases of the junction left unmatched. The CDR3 reads CASSKDRMNTEAFF. DNA of the CDR3: TGTGCCAGCAGCAAGGACAGGATGAACACTGAAGCTTTCTTT.

The J gene is TRBJ2-2, the V gene TRBV19; TRBD2 matches 10 bases. V lost 2 bases to trimming and J lost 3 bases; unmatched junction nucleotides: 3. The CDR3 totals 16 residues. The germline V gene has CDR1 LNHDA and CDR2 SQIVND (reference sequence). CDR3 coding DNA: TGTGCCAGTAGTATACAGCGGGGGGGCCACACCGGGGAGCTGTTTTTT. This encodes CASSIQRGGHTGELFF.

V gene TRBV7-9 combines with J gene TRBJ2-2, with D possibly being TRBD1 (6 bases). The CDR3 has 18 amino acids. The ends were cut back, 6 bases at V and 0 bases at J, with 20 bases in the middle. The germline V gene has CDR1 SEHNR and CDR2 FQNEAQ (reference sequence). The CDR3 DNA follows: TGTGCCAGCAGGTCGAGGCCCGGGACACGCGCGAACACCGGGGAGCTGTTTTTT. Its translation is CASRSRPGTRANTGELFF.

The chain couples TRBV15 to TRBJ2-7; TRBD1 aligns across 9 bases. J was trimmed by 1 base and V by 5 bases; bases with no gene match: 9. The length of the CDR3 is 16 residues. Germline CDR1 is LNHNV and CDR2 is YYDKDF (reference sequence). The CDR3 region has the DNA TGTGCCACCAGCCGGGGACAGGGTTTGGAGTCCTACGAGCAGTACTTC. Protein product: CATSRGQGLESYEQYF. Using reference TRBV15 and TRBJ2-7 for the parts outside the CDR3, the full variable domain is DAMVIQNPRYQVTQFGKPVTLSCSQTLNHNVMYWYQQKSSQAPKLLFHYYDKDFNNEADTPDNFQSRRPNTSFCFLDIRSPGLGDTAMYLCATSRGQGLESYEQYFGPGTRLTVT.

V is TRBV7-9 and J is TRBJ2-7; perhaps TRBD2 as D (6 bases). The CDR3 is 12 amino acids. Per germline, CDR1 SEHNR and CDR2 FQNEAQ (reference sequence). V was shortened by 4 bases and J by 7 bases, with 11 bases between the two germline ends. The CDR3 protein is CASSSGLGEQYF. CDR3 DNA: TGTGCCAGCAGCTCGGGACTGGGGGAGCAGTACTTC.

The chain combines TRBV5-8 with TRBJ2-2, with D possibly TRBD1 on 5 matching bases. The ends were cut back, 0 bases at V and 6 bases at J, with 12 bases in the middle. Germline CDR1 SGHTS, CDR2 YDEGEE. The CDR3 length is 15 residues. As DNA, the CDR3 is TGTGCCAGCAGCTTGGGACAGACAAACGCCGGGGAGCTGTTTTTT. It encodes CASSLGQTNAGELFF.

The V and J genes are TRBV5-1 and TRBJ1-2, with 7 bases fitting TRBD1. The germline V gene encodes CDR1 SGHRS and CDR2 YFSETQ. The CDR3 sequence is 14 residues long. J lost 8 bases, V lost 0 bases, and 7 bases had no gene match. The CDR3 loop is CASSLDRGSEGYTF. The CDR3 DNA is TGCGCCAGCAGCTTGGACAGGGGTTCTGAAGGCTACACCTTC.

The DNA of the CDR3 is TGTGCCAGCAGTGAAATAGTGGGGAGCCAAGAGACCCAGTACTTC. It encodes CASSEIVGSQETQYF. The gene calls are TRBV6-1 and TRBJ2-5, with D perhaps TRBD2 (5 bases). Germline-derived CDR1 and CDR2 are MNHNS and SASEGT. The V end was cut by 2 bases, the J end by 1 base, with 11 bases between. This CDR3 comprises 15 residues.

This sequence joins TRBV3-1 (or the pseudogene TRBV3-2) and TRBJ1-4, with D hard to call. The germline gives CDR1 LGHDT, CDR2 YNNKEL (reference sequence). The length of the CDR3 is 12 residues. The germline V and J ends were trimmed by 4 bases and 15 bases, with 15 bases remaining between them. CDR3 in amino acids: CASSPVVGMVFF. The CDR3 DNA reads as TGTGCCAGCAGCCCGGTGGTGGGCATGGTGTTTTTT.

This chain connects TRBV10-3 to TRBJ1-2, with a weak D call TRBD1 (6 bases). Germline CDR1 reads ENHRY; CDR2 reads SYGVKD. The CDR3 consists of 16 residues. V lost 3 bases and J lost 3, with 17 bases in between. CDR3 DNA sequence: TGTGCCATCAGTGAAGGGAGGGGGGGCGAGGACTATGGCTACACCTTC. Translated, it gives CAISEGRGGEDYGYTF.